This T cell receptor beta chain was identified in a study of blood T cell repertoires in COVID-19. In the study overall: The origin of the acute and convalescent COVID-19 samples was the United States, Italy and Spain. PBMCs, B-cell-depleted T cells, or T cells were the source of the cDNA or gDNA that made up the material.

V lost 0 bases to trimming and J lost 5 bases, with 16 bases between them. CDR3 length equals 16 residues. CDR1 and CDR2 (germline): ENHRY, SYGVKD. In the original processing: Amplification of reference gene primers was used by the study to estimate nucleated cell counts. Sequencing used immunoSEQ multiplex PCR; TCRdb keeps in-frame clones, though not all of them. From that table come the V and J calls and clone size; the DNA was used to work out D and trimming. The table lists roughly 160,000 clones, roughly four fifths of them singletons. Sequences were obtained from peripheral blood. This receptor was taken from a woman of 80 years or more with COVID-19, enrolled during active disease. The chain recombines TRBV10-3 with TRBJ1-2; D not certain. The CDR3 sequence is CAISESSWKGAYGYTF. In DNA, the CDR3 is TGTGCCATCAGTGAGTCGTCATGGAAGGGAGCTTATGGCTACACCTTC.